This record covers a single T cell receptor beta chain. The specificity of this receptor is unknown. One base away there is no much larger clone; base qualities are not given. The data were obtained in a study of CD8 T cells in ankylosing spondylitis (dated by TCRdb to about 2017). A note on the overall study: The study set out to find disease-linked TCR variants by profiling T cell receptor beta repertoires in ankylosing spondylitis patients and healthy donors. The whole study cohort included 85 to 120 healthy donors and 25 ankylosing spondylitis patients. Peripheral blood samples were taken, and synovial fluid was additionally collected from ankylosing spondylitis patients.

Counted from cysteine to phenylalanine, this CDR3 has 14 amino acids. Only the CDR3 region is kept as DNA, spanning 42 bases read in frame from base 1. Findings and caveats that apply to the study as a whole: According to the report, matched synovial fluid samples from ankylosing spondylitis patients were significantly enriched for the disease-linked clones. Some motif variants had previously been reported in the synovial fluid and blood of reactive arthritis patients, which suggests shared mechanisms of disease initiation. The disease-linked clones had a CD8+ phenotype and were found at relatively low frequencies in peripheral blood. Blood from ankylosing spondylitis patients appeared to be characterized by a TCR beta motif composed of eight highly homologous amino acid variants.

This sample was sequenced with an Illumina HiSeq 2500. TCR beta libraries were prepared by quantitative 5'-RACE with molecular barcodes. In the source study's methods: A new computational method, built on a probabilistic model of VDJ rearrangement, was used to identify disease-linked TCR variants. Through fastp at Q25 and MiXCR, TCRdb rebuilt clones from the public reads, retaining in-frame beta chains. Every CDR3 protein is listed once, alongside the most common genes and DNA of its rows. The V and J calls and clone size come from TCRdb's table, not from the authors' own analysis. In all, the sample holds hundreds of thousands of distinct CDR3 sequences, and 20% to 25% of those were seen once. The ten largest clonotypes hold under 15% of the sample.

Specimen: blood, either unsorted or a sorted T cell fraction (not recorded which). Rearrangement joined TRBV21-1 to TRBJ2-7. TRBV21-1 is a known pseudogene. The clonotype was recovered from a male donor with ankylosing spondylitis or in good health (not recorded which). The CDR3 region: CASSNSTLSYEQYF. The bases read TGTGCCAGCAGCAATTCGACCCTCTCCTACGAGCAGTACTTC.